The rows below give T cell receptor beta chains drawn from one sample of a study of naive and memory T cell subsets. TCRdb fed the UMI-ligation and nested PCR reads into MiXCR, producing one record per CDR3 protein. This sample has 130,000 to 150,000 distinct CDR3 sequences, with about a sixth found just once. Sequenced material: naive CD4+ T cells from blood. These receptors all come from a human donor in good health. The CDR3 runs from the conserved cysteine through the conserved F or W. The order of the fields is clone size, V gene, D gene, J gene, CDR3 protein, CDR3 DNA. The D gene is left open where the match is weak. Clone sizes are given selectively: once, few, many, or a class where the clone is expanded.

few,TRBV28,.,TRBJ1-1,CASSLGGGAFF,TGTGCCAGCAGTTTAGGGGGGGGGGCTTTCTTT
few,TRBV4-1,TRBD1,TRBJ1-5,CASSQASRGSNQPQHF,TGCGCCAGCAGCCAAGCCTCCAGGGGGAGCAATCAGCCCCAGCATTTT
.,TRBV30,.,TRBJ1-4,CAWSLRRGYLNEKLFF,TGTGCCTGGAGTTTACGAAGGGGATACCTGAATGAAAAACTGTTTTTT
.,TRBV24-1,.,TRBJ1-1,CATRKLSTGRLNTEAFF,TGTGCCACCAGGAAACTCTCCACGGGACGGCTGAACACTGAAGCTTTCTTT
.,TRBV10-3,.,TRBJ2-1,CAISPRQGSYNEQFF,TGTGCCATCAGTCCCAGGCAGGGCTCCTACAATGAGCAGTTCTTC
.,TRBV20-1,TRBD1,TRBJ1-2,CSAKDSGTGAGYTF,TGCAGTGCTAAGGATTCCGGGACAGGGGCCGGCTACACCTTC
few,TRBV29-1,.,TRBJ1-4,CSVGNEKLFF,TGCAGCGTTGGAAATGAAAAACTGTTTTTT
few,TRBV27,TRBD2,TRBJ2-7,CASKPLAGDSYEQYF,TGTGCCAGCAAGCCACTAGCGGGCGACTCCTACGAGCAGTACTTC
.,TRBV4-1,TRBD1,TRBJ1-2,CASSQEGQGAGNHGYTF,TGCGCCAGCAGCCAAGAAGGACAGGGAGCGGGAAACCATGGCTACACCTTC
few,TRBV28,TRBD2,TRBJ2-7,CASSQSRGDSYEQYF,TGTGCCAGCAGTCAAAGCCGGGGGGACTCCTACGAGCAGTACTTC
.,TRBV5-8,.,TRBJ2-4,CASRNRVLLAKNIQYF,TGTGCCAGCAGGAACAGGGTTTTACTAGCCAAAAACATTCAGTACTTC
few,TRBV7-9,TRBD1,TRBJ2-5,CASSLAGTGYAETQYF,TGTGCCAGCAGCTTAGCGGGGACAGGGTACGCGGAGACCCAGTACTTC
few,TRBV18,.,TRBJ2-1,CASSPQEALTTLNEQFF,TGTGCCAGCTCACCACAGGAGGCCCTCACAACCCTCAATGAGCAGTTCTTC
.,TRBV18,TRBD1,TRBJ2-7,CASSPYDRVYEQYF,TGTGCCAGCTCACCTTACGACAGGGTTTACGAGCAGTACTTC
few,TRBV5-4,.,TRBJ2-6,CASSLETAGANVLTF,TGTGCCAGCAGCCTTGAGACTGCTGGGGCCAACGTCCTGACTTTC
many,TRBV28,TRBD1,TRBJ2-5,CASSFEGAAQETQYF,TGTGCCAGCAGTTTTGAGGGGGCGGCCCAAGAGACCCAGTACTTC
.,TRBV11-1,.,TRBJ2-3,CASSPPREGTDTQYF,TGTGCCAGCAGCCCCCCCCGAGAGGGGACAGATACGCAGTATTTT
few,TRBV6-6,.,TRBJ1-1,CASSYSPRPNTEAFF,TGTGCCAGCAGTTACTCGCCCAGACCGAACACTGAAGCTTTCTTT
.,TRBV12-3/TRBV12-4,.,TRBJ1-4,CASSLARQAGEKLFF,TGTGCCAGCAGTCTAGCCCGACAGGCTGGAGAAAAACTGTTTTTT
.,TRBV9,TRBD1,TRBJ2-3,CASSYTDRTDTQYF,TGTGCCAGCAGCTACACGGACAGGACTGATACGCAGTATTTT
few,TRBV2,TRBD2,TRBJ2-1,CASSYRRTSGYNEQFF,TGTGCCAGCAGCTACCGGCGGACTAGCGGATACAATGAGCAGTTCTTC
.,TRBV29-1,.,TRBJ2-5,CSVGPLQETQYF,TGCAGCGTGGGACCCCTCCAAGAGACCCAGTACTTC
few,TRBV6-1,.,TRBJ1-5,CASSVSGGQPQHF,TGTGCCAGCAGTGTTTCTGGAGGTCAGCCCCAGCATTTT
.,TRBV7-9,TRBD2,TRBJ2-1,CASSPPGLQKYNEQFF,TGTGCCAGCAGTCCCCCGGGACTACAAAAATACAATGAGCAGTTCTTC
many,TRBV29-1,.,TRBJ1-3,CSVVSGWGGNTIYF,TGCAGCGTTGTTTCAGGGTGGGGTGGAAACACCATATATTTT
.,TRBV4-3,.,TRBJ2-1,CASSQDGMGPQFF,TGCGCCAGCAGCCAAGATGGTATGGGACCCCAGTTCTTC
.,TRBV5-4,TRBD1,TRBJ1-3,CASSKTGTDTIYF,TGTGCCAGCTCGAAGACAGGGACGGACACCATATATTTT
.,TRBV20-1,.,TRBJ1-6,CSARTWAGSYNSPLHF,TGCAGTGCTCGGACGTGGGCGGGGTCCTATAATTCACCCCTCCACTTT
.,TRBV7-2,.,TRBJ1-2,CASSLRRTANYGYTF,TGTGCCAGCAGCTTGAGACGGACAGCTAACTATGGCTACACCTTC
few,TRBV20-1,.,TRBJ2-7,CSAGTFRYEQYF,TGCAGTGCTGGGACTTTCCGTTACGAGCAGTACTTC
many,TRBV6-2/TRBV6-3,.,TRBJ2-1,CASSTPRDLSDEQFF,TGTGCCAGCAGTACACCCCGGGACCTGAGTGATGAGCAGTTCTTC
few,TRBV29-1,TRBD2,TRBJ2-1,CSVEGASGSYEQFF,TGCAGCGTTGAAGGGGCTAGCGGGTCTTATGAGCAGTTCTTC
few,TRBV18,.,TRBJ1-1,CASSPTESSNTEAFF,TGTGCCAGCTCACCAACTGAGTCCTCGAACACTGAAGCTTTCTTT